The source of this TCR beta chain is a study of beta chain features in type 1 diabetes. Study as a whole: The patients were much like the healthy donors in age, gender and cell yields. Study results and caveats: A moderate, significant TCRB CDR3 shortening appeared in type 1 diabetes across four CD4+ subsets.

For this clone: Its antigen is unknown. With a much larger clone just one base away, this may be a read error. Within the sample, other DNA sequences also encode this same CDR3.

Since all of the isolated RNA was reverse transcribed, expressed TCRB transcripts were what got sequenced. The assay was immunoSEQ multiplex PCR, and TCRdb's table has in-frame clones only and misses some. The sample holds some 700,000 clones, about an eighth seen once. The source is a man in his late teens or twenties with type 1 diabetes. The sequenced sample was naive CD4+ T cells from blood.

CDR3 sequence: CASSLEETQYF. As DNA, the CDR3 is TGTGCCAGCAGCTTAGAGGAGACCCAGTACTTC. The chain links TRBV11-3 to TRBJ2-5, with no clear D. The CDR3 extends over 11 amino acids. The V end was cut by 0 bases, the J end by 5 bases, with 1 base between. Germline CDR1 and CDR2: SGHNT and YENEEA.